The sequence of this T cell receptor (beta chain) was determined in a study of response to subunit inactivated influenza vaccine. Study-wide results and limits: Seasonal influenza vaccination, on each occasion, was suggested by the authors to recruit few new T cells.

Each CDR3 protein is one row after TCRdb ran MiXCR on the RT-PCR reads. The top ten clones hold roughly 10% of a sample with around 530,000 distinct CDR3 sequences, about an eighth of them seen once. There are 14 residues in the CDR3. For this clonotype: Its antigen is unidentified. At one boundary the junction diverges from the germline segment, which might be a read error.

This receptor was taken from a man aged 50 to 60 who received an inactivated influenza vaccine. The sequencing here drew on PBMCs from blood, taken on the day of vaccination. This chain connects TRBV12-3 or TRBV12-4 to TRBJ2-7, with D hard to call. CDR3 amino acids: CASRLAGSTYEQYF. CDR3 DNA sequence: TGTGCCAGCAGGTTAGCTGGATCAACCTACGAGCAGTACTTC.